These 8 T cell receptor beta chains were sequenced from one sample in a study of control samples from healthy donors and cancer patients. Measured with immunoSEQ multiplex PCR; TCRdb has only the in-frame clones, and not every one. Of about 120,000 clones detected, 85% to 95% appear once; the ten largest clones hold approximately 0.58%. Sample: PBMCs. These receptors all come from a man older than 75 with head and neck cancer.

V is TRBV6-2 or TRBV6-3 and J is TRBJ2-5, with D possibly being TRBD2 (5 bases). V was clipped by 4 bases and J by 5 bases, with 17 bases between them. Germline-derived CDR1 and CDR2 are MNHEY and SVGEGT. The CDR3 has 15 residues. The CDR3 DNA follows: TGTGCCAGCAGTTTAATCGGAGGTTCCGGGGAGACCCAGTACTTC. This sequence encodes CASSLIGGSGETQYF.

The rearrangement uses TRBV3-1 (or the pseudogene TRBV3-2) and TRBJ2-7; D is possibly TRBD1 (5 bases). The CDR3 totals 14 residues. V was trimmed by 4 bases and J by 7 bases, leaving 17 bases between them. Germline V lookup: CDR1 LGHDT, CDR2 YNNKEL (reference sequence). The CDR3 DNA follows: TGTGCCAGCAGCCCCGGCCAGGGCTCCGTGGAGCAGTACTTC. Its translation is CASSPGQGSVEQYF.

This chain links TRBV5-6 with TRBJ1-1; D gene uncertain. The CDR3 extends over 12 amino acids. The germline V gene has CDR1 SGHDT and CDR2 YYEEEE. V was shortened by 1 base and J by 3 bases, with 4 bases between the two germline ends. In DNA, the CDR3 is TGTGCCAGCAGCTTGATCTACACTGAAGCTTTCTTT. Its translation: CASSLIYTEAFF.

This CDR3 is CASSLSLGTGEEKLFF. The CDR3 DNA follows: TGTGCCAGCAGCTTGAGTCTAGGGACAGGGGAAGAAAAACTGTTTTTT. The chain couples TRBV5-4 to TRBJ1-4; TRBD1 matches 10 bases. The length of the CDR3 is 16 residues. The trim removed 1 base at V and 8 bases at J, leaving 8 bases unmatched. Germline V lookup: CDR1 SGHNT, CDR2 YYREEE (reference sequence).

The chain is built from TRBV7-9 and TRBJ2-5; 8 bases match TRBD1. V trimming: 0 bases; J trimming: 5 bases; junction bases outside the gene matches: 8. CDR3 size: 16 residues. The V gene's germline CDR1 is SEHNR and CDR2 FQNEAQ (reference sequence). The CDR3, as DNA: TGTGCCAGCAGCTTAGCGGGTAGACAGGGGCGGGAGACCCAGTACTTC. Translated: CASSLAGRQGRETQYF.

This CDR3 is CASSYVRQETQYF. CDR3 sequence (DNA): TGTGCCAGCAGTTATGTGCGGCAAGAGACCCAGTACTTC. The V gene is TRBV6-2 or TRBV6-3, the J gene TRBJ2-5; no clear D gene. Trimming cost V 3 bases and J 2 bases, with 7 bases left between them. Per the germline V gene, CDR1 is MNHEY and CDR2 is SVGEGT. The CDR3 is 13 amino acids.

The chain links TRBV18 to TRBJ2-5; no reliable D call. V was clipped by 0 bases and J by 4 bases, with 9 bases between them. The CDR3 contains 14 residues. Germline V gene sequence: CDR1 KGHSH, CDR2 LQKENI. CDR3 in amino acids: CASSPPSRTETQYF. The CDR3 DNA sequence: TGTGCCAGCTCACCACCCTCCCGGACAGAGACCCAGTACTTC. The full variable domain, in which reference TRBV18 and TRBJ2-5 provide the parts outside the CDR3, is NAGVMQNPRHLVRRRGQEARLRCSPMKGHSHVYWYRQLPEEGLKFMVYLQKENIIDESGMPKERFSAEFPKEGPSILRIQQVVRGDSAAYFCASSPPSRTETQYFGPGTRLLVL.

The chain uses TRBV7-2 and TRBJ2-2; D is unclear. This CDR3 is built from 15 residues. Germline-derived CDR1 and CDR2 are SGHTA and FQGNSA. V lost 2 bases and J lost 8, with 15 bases in between. This chain's CDR3 is CASSLIARMDGELFF. The CDR3, as DNA: TGTGCCAGCAGCTTAATCGCTAGAATGGATGGGGAGCTGTTTTTT.